The entry that follows covers one TCR beta chain sequence. Its target is not known. These data come from a study of radiation and T cells in renal cell carcinoma. Overall study results and limits: Without pretreatment biopsies, baseline tumor clonotype presence was undetermined. In nephrectomy-only tumors, top 100 clonotypes averaged 43%, versus about 54% irradiated.

Treatment indicated: 15 Gy SBRT to primary tumor, nephrectomy 4 weeks later. CDR3 length equals 14 residues. V was clipped by 2 bases and J by 3 bases, with 11 bases between them. Germline V gene data show CDR1 as SEHNR and CDR2 as FQNEAQ (reference sequence). Sequencing was performed with immunoSEQ multiplex PCR; in TCRdb, only in-frame clones are kept and a portion is missing. Among about 20,000 clones, less than 65% were seen once, and the ten largest hold under 15%. The specimen comprised tumor tissue, sampled from a patient whose treatment included radiotherapy and nephrectomy. The chain has TRBV7-9 and TRBJ2-7; a weak D match, TRBD2 (5 bases). This sequence originates from a woman aged 70-85 years with renal cell carcinoma. The CDR3 coding sequence is TGTGCCAGCAGCTTAAGACGGGGTAACTACGAGCAGTACTTC. It yields the protein CASSLRRGNYEQYF. Combining the CDR3 with reference TRBV7-9 and TRBJ2-7 gives the whole variable domain DTGVSQNPRHKITKRGQNVTFRCDPISEHNRLYWYRQTLGQGPEFLTYFQNEAQLEKSRLLSDRFSAERPKGSFSTLEIQRTEQGDSAMYLCASSLRRGNYEQYFGPGTRLTVT.